Detailed here is one TCR beta chain. The antigen remains undetermined. Amplification used 60 Vbeta primers and 13 Jbeta primers. The authors' processing: A later analysis counted around 74 million unique TCR beta chains, about 11 million shared. Profiling relied on immunoSEQ multiplex PCR, and the TCRdb table lists in-frame clones only, not all of them. V, J and clone size are taken as reported in that table, and D and trimming were inferred from the DNA itself. The sample contains hundreds of thousands of clones, more than 75% of which appear only once. This sample is drawn from a study of cytomegalovirus exposure and HLA in healthy donors. Study at large: Earlier, some 180 million T cells were analyzed, and some 120 million unique TCR beta sequences were found among them. Study outcomes and limitations: Other equally common chains were less clonally expanded than HLA-associated TCR beta chains, a later analysis showed. A later analysis linked a missense variant in DCLRE1C to the trimming of TCR beta V and J genes.

Trimming cost V 1 base and J 4 bases, with 14 bases left between them. CDR1 and CDR2 from the germline V gene are LGHNA and YNFKEQ. This CDR3 is 16 amino acids long. The chain joins TRBV4-2 to TRBJ2-1, with D unclear. This clonotype was sampled from a middle-aged man in good health and CMV-seropositive. The sequencing input was PBMCs. Here the CDR3 reads CASSQVTVKPYNEQFF. The CDR3 bases are TGTGCCAGCAGCCAAGTAACGGTTAAGCCTTACAATGAGCAGTTCTTC.